Sequencing of this TCR beta chain was carried out in a study of response to subunit inactivated influenza vaccine. About this clonotype itself: The antigen remains undetermined.

V lost 2 bases, J lost 6 bases, and 4 bases stayed unmatched. Germline V gene lookup returns CDR1 MDHEN and CDR2 SYDVKM. The CDR3 length is 14 residues. TCRdb passed the RT-PCR reads through MiXCR, listing each CDR3 protein once. The sample has over 150,000 distinct CDR3 sequences; around 9.9% are singletons. Study-level findings and limits: Only a handful of new T cells, the authors suggested, are recruited with each seasonal influenza vaccination.

The source is a middle-aged man who received an inactivated influenza vaccine. Here the sequenced sample was non-naive T cells sorted from PBMCs, taken about 40 days after vaccination. V usage is TRBV28 and J usage is TRBJ2-7; 10 bases map to TRBD1. The CDR3 nucleotides are TGTGCCAGCAGTTTAGTCGGGACAGGGGCCGAGCAGTACTTC. Encoded protein: CASSLVGTGAEQYF.